This TCR beta chain was recorded in a study of T cell responses to AZD1222 COVID-19 vaccine. TCRdb's table, derived via immunoSEQ multiplex PCR, lists solely in-frame clones and lacks some. Of 80,000 or so clones in the sample, roughly nine tenths were seen once. In germline, CDR1 is SGHTA, CDR2 FQGNSA. Trimming took 4 bases from V and 2 from J, leaving 11 bases between them. CDR3 length equals 14 residues. The chain joins TRBV7-2 to TRBJ1-1, with a weak D call TRBD1 (5 bases). The receptor's source is an adult in good health. Sequencing was performed on peripheral blood, taken on day 0 of AZD1222 vaccination. In DNA, the CDR3 is TGTGCCAGCAGCTCCTGGGGACCTAACACTGAAGCTTTCTTT. The encoded protein is CASSSWGPNTEAFF.